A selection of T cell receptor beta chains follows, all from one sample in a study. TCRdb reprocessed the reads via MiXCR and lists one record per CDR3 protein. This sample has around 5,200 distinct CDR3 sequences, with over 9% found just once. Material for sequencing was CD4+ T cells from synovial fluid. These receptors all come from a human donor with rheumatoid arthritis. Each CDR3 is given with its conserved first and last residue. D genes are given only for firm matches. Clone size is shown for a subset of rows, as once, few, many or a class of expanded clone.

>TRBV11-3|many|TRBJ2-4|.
TGTGCCAGCAGCTTAGACAGGACGGCAAGCATTCAGTACTTC
CASSLDRTASIQYF
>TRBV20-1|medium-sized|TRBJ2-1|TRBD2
TGCAGTGCCTCTAGCGGATTATACAATGAGCAGTTCTTC
CSASSGLYNEQFF
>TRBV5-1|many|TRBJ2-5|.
TGCGCCAGCAGCTACCAGGAGACCCAGTACTTC
CASSYQETQYF
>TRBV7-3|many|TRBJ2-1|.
TGTGCCAGCAGCTTAAATTCGGGAGTAGTTGGAAATGAGCAGTTCTTC
CASSLNSGVVGNEQFF
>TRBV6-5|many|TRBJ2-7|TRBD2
TGTGCCAGCAGTAAGGGACTAGCGGGAACCGAGCAGTACTTC
CASSKGLAGTEQYF
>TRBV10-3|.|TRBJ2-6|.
TGTGCCATCAATAACGACGGTTCCCTTGGGGCCAACGTCCTGACTTTC
CAINNDGSLGANVLTF
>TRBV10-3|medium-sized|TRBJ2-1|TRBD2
TGTGCCATCAGTGGAACGGGACTAGCGGGGGGGAATGAGCAGTTCTTC
CAISGTGLAGGNEQFF
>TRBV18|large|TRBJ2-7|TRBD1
TGTGCCAGCTCACCTGGGACAGGGGGCCGAGAGCAGTACTTC
CASSPGTGGREQYF
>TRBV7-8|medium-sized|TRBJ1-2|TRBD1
TGTGCCAGCAGCTCACAGGGGGCTGGCTACACCTTC
CASSSQGAGYTF
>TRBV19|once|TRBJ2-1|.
TGTGCCAGTAAACCCTTGGGGATTGCCTACAATGAGCAGTTCTTC
CASKPLGIAYNEQFF
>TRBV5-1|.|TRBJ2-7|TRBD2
TGCGACAGCAGCTCCGGGACTAGCGGGATAGGCGAGAAGTACTTC
CDSSSGTSGIGEKYF
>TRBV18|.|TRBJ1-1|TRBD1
TGTGCCAGCTCAACTTCCGGACAGGGGGACACTGAAGCTTTCTTT
CASSTSGQGDTEAFF
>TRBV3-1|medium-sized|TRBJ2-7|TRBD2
TGTGCCAGCAGCCAAGATCTAGCGGCACCTTACGAGCAGTACTTC
CASSQDLAAPYEQYF
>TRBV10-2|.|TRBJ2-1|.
TGCGCCAGCAGTGAGTGGGACCACACCTACAATGAGCAGTTCTTC
CASSEWDHTYNEQFF
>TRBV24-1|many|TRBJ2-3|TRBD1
TGTGCCACCAGTGATAGGGGACAGGGTTCAGATACGCAGTATTTT
CATSDRGQGSDTQYF
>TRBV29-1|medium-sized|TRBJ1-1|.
TGCAGCCCTGAAAAGGGGTTGGGATTTGGGGCTTTCTTT
CSPEKGLGFGAFF
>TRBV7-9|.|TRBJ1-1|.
TGTGCCAGCAGCTGGGGACGGGACGGTGAAGCTTTCTTT
CASSWGRDGEAFF
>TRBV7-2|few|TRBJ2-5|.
TGTGCCAGCAGCTTAGGCTCAGGGGCCGGGGAGACCCAGTACTTC
CASSLGSGAGETQYF
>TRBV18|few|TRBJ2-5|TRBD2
TGTGCCAGCTCACTCTGGGAACTAGCGGGAGAAGAGACCCAGTACTTC
CASSLWELAGEETQYF
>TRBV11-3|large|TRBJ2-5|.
TGTGCCAGCAGCCAAGAGACCCAGTACTTC
CASSQETQYF
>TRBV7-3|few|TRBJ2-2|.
TGTGCCAGTTCAGCTTACGGGTTGTCGGGTAACGGGGAGCTGTTTTTT
CASSAYGLSGNGELFF
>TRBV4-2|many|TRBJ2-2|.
TGTGCCAGCAGCCAAGACGAGCCTTGGATCGCCGGGGAGCTGTTTTTT
CASSQDEPWIAGELFF
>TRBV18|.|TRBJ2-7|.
TGTGCCAGCTCACCCAGGGTTAGCTCCTACGAGCAGTACTTC
CASSPRVSSYEQYF
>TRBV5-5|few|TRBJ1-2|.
TGTGCCAGCAGCTTGATCGGGGGGACTAACTATGGCTACACCTTC
CASSLIGGTNYGYTF
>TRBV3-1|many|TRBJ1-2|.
TGTGCCAGCAGAGCCGGGAATACTGGCTACACCTTC
CASRAGNTGYTF
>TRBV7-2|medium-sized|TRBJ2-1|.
TGTGCCAGCAGCTTAAGTGCCTACAATGAGCAGTTCTTC
CASSLSAYNEQFF
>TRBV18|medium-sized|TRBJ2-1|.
TGTGCCAGCTCACCCTCGGACTTCTACAATGAGCAGTTCTTC
CASSPSDFYNEQFF
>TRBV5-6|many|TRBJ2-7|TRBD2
TGTGCCAGCACCTTAAGCGGGAGGGGCCCCCACGAGCAGTACTTC
CASTLSGRGPHEQYF
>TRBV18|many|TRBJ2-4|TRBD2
TGTGCCAGCTCACCGGGGGCTAGCGGGAGAAACATTCAGTACTTC
CASSPGASGRNIQYF
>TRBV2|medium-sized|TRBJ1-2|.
TGTGCCAGCAGTGAGGGTTTTGACTATGGCTACACCTTC
CASSEGFDYGYTF
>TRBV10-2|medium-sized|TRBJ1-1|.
TGCGCCATATTATCCGGGACGGTGAACACTGAAGCTTTCTTT
CAILSGTVNTEAFF
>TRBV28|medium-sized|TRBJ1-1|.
TGTGCCAGCAGTTTAACGGACCTAGGGACTGAAGCTTTCTTT
CASSLTDLGTEAFF
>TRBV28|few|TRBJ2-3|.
TGTGCCAGCAGGACGACAGGTCCAGATACGCAGTATTTT
CASRTTGPDTQYF
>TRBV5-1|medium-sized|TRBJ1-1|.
TGCGCCAGCAGACCGGGCCACTCCACGGGCACTGAAGCTTTCTTT
CASRPGHSTGTEAFF
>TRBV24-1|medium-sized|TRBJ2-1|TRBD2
TGTGCCACCAGTGATTTGGCGCTAGCGGGAGCCACGGTCAATGAGCAGTTCTTC
CATSDLALAGATVNEQFF
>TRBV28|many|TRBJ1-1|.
TGTGCCAGCAGTTGGGGGGGCAAAGCTGAAGCTTTCTTT
CASSWGGKAEAFF
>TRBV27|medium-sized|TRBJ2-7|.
TGTGCCAGCAGTCTGCCCGGGACAAACGCCTACGAGCAGTACTTC
CASSLPGTNAYEQYF
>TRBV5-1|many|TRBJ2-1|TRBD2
TGCGCCAGCAGCTCGGGACTAGCGCTTGGCAATGAGCAGTTCTTC
CASSSGLALGNEQFF
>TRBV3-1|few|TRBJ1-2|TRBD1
TGTGCCAGCAGCCAGCAGACAGGGCCGTATGGCTACACCTTC
CASSQQTGPYGYTF
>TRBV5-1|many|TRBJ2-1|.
TGCGCCAGCACCAACGACGGCCAATCGGGGCGGTTCTTC
CASTNDGQSGRFF
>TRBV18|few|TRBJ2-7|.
TGTGCCAGCTCACTCCACGAGAGGACGGTCACCTACGAGCAGTACTTC
CASSLHERTVTYEQYF
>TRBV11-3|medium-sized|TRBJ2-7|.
TGTGCCAGCAGCTTAGAAGCCGCGCCGCAGTACTTC
CASSLEAAPQYF
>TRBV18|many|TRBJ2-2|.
TGTGCCAGCTCACTCAACGAACTCCTCGCCGACACCGGGGAGCTGTTTTTT
CASSLNELLADTGELFF
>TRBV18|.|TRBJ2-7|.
TGTGCCAGCTCAAGAAGTTCAGAATCCTACGAGCAGTACTTC
CASSRSSESYEQYF
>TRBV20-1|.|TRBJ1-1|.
TGCAGTGCTAGAGAGGCAGGTCAAGGCGCTGAAGCTTTCTTT
CSAREAGQGAEAFF
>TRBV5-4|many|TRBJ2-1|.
TGTGCCAGCAGCGGTGGGACTGGCTCCTACAATGAGCAGTTCTTC
CASSGGTGSYNEQFF
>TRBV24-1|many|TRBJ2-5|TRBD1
TGTGCCACCAGAGGGACAGGGGACACGACGGAGACCCAGTACTTC
CATRGTGDTTETQYF
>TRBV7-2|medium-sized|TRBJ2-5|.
TGTGCCAGCAGCTTAGCGATAGAGACCCAGTACTTC
CASSLAIETQYF